The source of this TCR beta chain is a study of T cell responses to AZD1222 COVID-19 vaccine. Study overall: Recipients boosted at about 4 weeks or about 12 weeks are pooled. Study outcomes and limitations: Repertoire sampling was restricted to post-peak T cell response timepoints.

Clones were sequenced by immunoSEQ multiplex PCR, and TCRdb holds only the in-frame ones, with some missing. This sample has 110,000 to 150,000 clones, with 92% found just once. Trimming removed 3 bases from V and 0 bases from J, with 9 bases in between. Germline loops: CDR1 SGHRS, CDR2 YFSETQ. The CDR3 has 15 amino acids. A note on this clone: Its target is unknown.

Sequencing was performed on peripheral blood, taken on day 0 of AZD1222 vaccination. The TCR was taken from an adult in good health. V and J are TRBV5-1 and TRBJ2-2; D tentatively reads TRBD1 or TRBD2 (5 bases each). The CDR3 region has the DNA TGCGCCAGCAGCTGGGGACGGACGAACACCGGGGAGCTGTTTTTT. Amino acids: CASSWGRTNTGELFF.